The 27 T cell receptor beta chains reported below all come from one sample, sequenced in a study of T cells expressing NK-cell markers. TCRdb re-called the 5' RACE reads; every CDR3 protein appears as one record, without DNA. The table lists some 140,000 distinct CDR3 sequences. Input material: blood T cells: a sorted CD56 or NKG2C T cell subset, CD4+ or CD8+ T cells, or bulk PBMC T cells (not recorded which). Receptors were obtained from a woman between 45 and 60 years old in good health.

This chain connects TRBV9 to TRBJ2-7; the TCRdb call, TRBD1, lacks DNA for checking. Germline loops: CDR1 SGDLS, CDR2 YYNGEE. The CDR3 length is 13 residues. This CDR3 reads CASSGQDSYEQYF.

The chain carries TRBV7-9 and TRBJ2-5. Germline CDR1 and CDR2: SEHNR and FQNEAQ (reference sequence). CDR3 length: 16 residues. CDR3: CASSPQTEPLQETQYF.

This chain uses TRBV5-6 with TRBJ2-3; TCRdb's D call, TRBD1, is unchecked because there is no DNA. This CDR3 has 16 amino acids. Germline V CDR1 and CDR2: SGHDT, YYEEEE. The CDR3 reads CASSWNRGGGTDTQYF.

The chain employs TRBV6-6 and TRBJ2-7; TCRdb proposes TRBD2, but this gene call is untestable without DNA. From germline, CDR1 is MNHNY and CDR2 SVGAGI (reference sequence). The CDR3 loop spans 14 amino acids. CDR3 residues: CASSSAGGFDEQYF.

This chain connects TRBV4-1 to TRBJ2-1. Germline CDR1 MGHRA, CDR2 YSYEKL. The CDR3 runs to 15 residues. CDR3 residues: CASSQDVGWYNEQFF.

The rearrangement joins TRBV5-1 to TRBJ2-3; the TCRdb call, TRBD2, lacks DNA for checking. The CDR3 is 16 residues long. Germline CDR1 and CDR2: SGHRS and YFSETQ. The CDR3 loop reads CASSLEAGGPAVTQYF.

V is TRBV3-1 and J is TRBJ2-1; the TCRdb call, TRBD1, lacks DNA for checking. Germline-derived CDR1 and CDR2 are LGHDT and YNNKEL (reference sequence). The CDR3 covers 17 residues. The CDR3: CASSQEGGFNSYNEQFF.

The chain couples TRBV3-1 to TRBJ2-1; absent DNA, TCRdb's TRBD1 call cannot be checked. This CDR3 is built from 14 residues. Per germline, CDR1 LGHDT and CDR2 YNNKEL (reference sequence). The CDR3 region is CASSRTGFLDEQFF.

The chain combines TRBV14 with TRBJ2-7; the TRBD2 assignment by TCRdb is unverifiable without DNA. CDR3 length: 15 residues. Looked up from germline, CDR1 is SGHDN and CDR2 is FVKESK. The CDR3 sequence is CASSQTGTSGYEQYF.

This chain connects TRBV30 to TRBJ2-1. Germline V CDR1 and CDR2: GTSNPN, SVGIG (reference sequence). The CDR3 runs 12 residues. This chain's CDR3 is CAWGFSYNEQFF.

This sequence joins TRBV9 and TRBJ2-7; without DNA, the TCRdb call of TRBD1 cannot be checked. This CDR3 has 13 amino acids. Per the germline V gene, CDR1 is SGDLS and CDR2 is YYNGEE. The CDR3 protein is CASSLQGAGEQYF.

The gene calls are TRBV6-4 and TRBJ2-1; with no DNA, the TCRdb D assignment of TRBD2 cannot be verified. Germline V gene sequence: CDR1 MRHNA, CDR2 SNTAGT. This CDR3 is built from 15 residues. The CDR3 is CASSVAGIAYNEQFF.

The chain has TRBV11-2 and TRBJ2-5. The CDR3 has 13 residues. Germline CDR1 SGHAT, CDR2 FQNNGV. This CDR3 reads CASSLDPLETQYF.

The chain has TRBV24-1 and TRBJ2-1. Germline CDR1 KGHDR, CDR2 SFDVKD. CDR3 length: 15 residues. The CDR3 loop is CATSALIGPDNEQFF.

The rearrangement links TRBV24-1 to TRBJ2-3; TCRdb reports TRBD1, a call that lacks DNA to check it against. The CDR3 length is 13 residues. Germline CDR1 reads KGHDR; CDR2 reads SFDVKD. CDR3 in amino acids: CATGQGSTDTQYF.

The gene calls are TRBV7-3 and TRBJ2-4; lacking DNA, the TRBD1 call made by TCRdb goes unchecked. Per germline, CDR1 SGHTA and CDR2 FQGTGA. This CDR3 spans 15 amino acids. The CDR3 reads CASSLMGGRQNIQYF.

The chain carries TRBV20-1 and TRBJ2-2. This CDR3 has 13 amino acids. Germline loops: CDR1 DFQATT, CDR2 SNEGSKA (reference sequence). This CDR3 reads CSARGRITGELFF.

This chain links TRBV11-2 with TRBJ2-1; TCRdb proposes TRBD2, but this gene call is untestable without DNA. Germline values: CDR1 SGHAT, CDR2 FQNNGV. The CDR3 loop spans 12 amino acids. The CDR3 sequence: CASGGQVDEQFF.

This rearrangement joins TRBV29-1 to TRBJ2-1; the D call from TCRdb, TRBD1, cannot be confirmed without DNA. The V gene's germline CDR1 is SQVTM and CDR2 ANQGSEA. The CDR3 extends over 13 amino acids. CDR3 sequence: CSGDGSAYNEQFF.

The rearrangement links TRBV29-1 to TRBJ2-2. Germline lookup yields CDR1 SQVTM and CDR2 ANQGSEA. The CDR3 contains 12 residues. CDR3 amino acids: CSVEGETGELFF.

The CDR3 is CASSSQASRSYNEQFF. This rearrangement joins TRBV27 to TRBJ2-1. There are 16 residues in the CDR3. Germline V gives CDR1 MNHEY, CDR2 SMNVEV (reference sequence).

The gene calls are TRBV21-1 and TRBJ2-2; TCRdb lists TRBD2, though no DNA is available to test this call. TRBV21-1 is tagged as a pseudogene. The CDR3 is 15 amino acids. The CDR3 here is CASGEEQKNTGELFF.

This chain uses TRBV11-2 with TRBJ2-7; TCRdb reports TRBD2, a call that lacks DNA to check it against. The CDR3 is made up of 14 amino acids. Germline assignment: CDR1 SGHAT and CDR2 FQNNGV. The CDR3 here is CASSLGGNNYEQYF.

The V call is TRBV2, the J call TRBJ2-3; no DNA is available, so the TRBD2 call from TCRdb remains unchecked. The germline gives CDR1 SNHLY, CDR2 FYNNEI. This CDR3 has 16 amino acids. Here the CDR3 reads CASSEANLSWGLAAYF.

The rearrangement uses TRBV7-9 and TRBJ2-3; TCRdb selects TRBD2, and the lack of DNA leaves this call unchecked. Per the germline V gene, CDR1 is SEHNR and CDR2 is FQNEAQ (reference sequence). CDR3 length: 16 amino acids. The CDR3 reads CASGGGGTTSTDTQYF.

V gene TRBV15 combines with J gene TRBJ1-1. Germline V CDR1 and CDR2: LNHNV, YYDKDF (reference sequence). The CDR3 is 13 residues long. The CDR3: CATSRVGPEEAFF.

This sequence joins TRBV13 and TRBJ2-1; checking the TCRdb D call of TRBD2 is not possible without DNA. CDR1 and CDR2 from the germline V gene are PRHDT and FYEKMQ (reference sequence). The CDR3 length is 16 residues. CDR3 amino acids: CASSSIAGRAYNEQFF.